These T cell receptor beta chains were read from a single sample in a study of T cells after yellow fever vaccination. TCRdb redid the calling of the 5' RACE reads with MiXCR, one entry per CDR3 protein. Here the sample spans about 370,000 distinct CDR3 sequences, about 9.9% being singletons. Sequenced material: PBMCs, taken on the day of the first yellow fever vaccination. The receptors derive from a young man who received the YFV17D yellow fever vaccine. The CDR3 runs from the conserved cysteine through the conserved F or W. A D gene is named only where the DNA matches it firmly. The size field is filled for only some rows; it gives once, few, many or a size class.

j_call cdr3_length d_call v_call clone_size cdr3_aa cdr3_nt
TRBJ1-6 14 NA TRBV10-3 once CAISDLSRGSPLHF TGTGCCATCAGTGACCTAAGCCGCGGTTCACCCCTCCACTTT
TRBJ1-6 14 TRBD1 TRBV7-9 NA CASSPQGAKSPLHF TGTGCCAGCAGCCCACAGGGGGCGAAGTCACCCCTCCACTTT
TRBJ2-3 15 NA TRBV5-4 NA CASSFSGGARDTQYF TGTGCCAGCAGCTTTAGTGGGGGGGCGAGAGATACGCAGTATTTT
TRBJ2-5 13 NA TRBV3-1 NA CASSQRIQETQYF TGTGCCAGCAGTCAGAGGATTCAAGAGACCCAGTACTTC
TRBJ2-1 16 TRBD1 TRBV11-2 few CASSSNRDRGPYEQFF TGTGCCAGCAGCTCGAACCGGGACAGGGGGCCCTATGAGCAGTTCTTC
TRBJ2-5 15 NA TRBV19 NA CASAAFGTLQETQYF TGTGCCTCCGCGGCCTTCGGGACTCTCCAAGAGACCCAGTACTTC
TRBJ2-4 15 NA TRBV6-5 NA CASSLTLANKNIQYF TGTGCCAGCAGTTTGACCCTAGCGAATAAAAACATTCAGTACTTC
TRBJ2-7 19 TRBD2 TRBV25-1 few CASSEFRIAGASDSYEQYF TGTGCCAGCAGTGAATTTCGAATAGCGGGGGCCAGTGATTCCTACGAGCAGTACTTC
TRBJ2-3 16 TRBD2 TRBV4-3 NA CASSPRGTSGSDTQYF TGCGCCAGCAGCCCACGAGGGACTAGCGGGTCAGATACGCAGTATTTT
TRBJ1-2 12 NA TRBV5-6 few CASSYAGSGYTF TGTGCCAGCAGCTACGCCGGTAGTGGCTACACCTTC
TRBJ1-2 13 NA TRBV20-1 NA CSARQSATYGYTF TGCAGTGCTAGGCAGAGCGCGACCTATGGCTACACCTTC
TRBJ1-6 16 TRBD1 TRBV9 NA CASSEGGGQGKSPLHF TGTGCCAGCAGCGAGGGAGGGGGACAGGGAAAATCACCCCTCCACTTT
TRBJ2-1 13 TRBD2 TRBV2 NA CASSRLASNEQFF TGTGCCAGCAGTAGACTAGCTTCCAATGAGCAGTTCTTC
TRBJ1-5 13 NA TRBV4-3 NA CASSLETGQPQHF TGCGCCAGCAGCCTAGAGACGGGACAGCCCCAGCATTTT
TRBJ2-7 13 NA TRBV20-1 NA CSASQGVPRGQYF TGCAGTGCTAGTCAAGGGGTTCCGAGGGGGCAGTACTTC
TRBJ2-3 13 NA TRBV6-6 few CATHPGPADTQYF TGTGCCACCCACCCGGGGCCGGCGGATACGCAGTATTTT
TRBJ2-5 12 NA TRBV10-2 many CASSEGVETQYF TGCGCCAGCAGTGAAGGGGTGGAGACCCAGTACTTC
TRBJ2-1 15 TRBD1 TRBV28 NA CASSSPGTADNEQFF TGTGCCAGCAGTTCCCCCGGGACAGCTGACAATGAGCAGTTCTTC
TRBJ1-1 14 NA TRBV5-1 NA CASSFVGWGTEAFF TGCGCCAGCAGCTTTGTGGGATGGGGCACTGAAGCTTTCTTT
TRBJ2-3 16 NA TRBV4-2 NA CASSQDTGASTDTQYF TGTGCCAGCAGCCAAGATACGGGGGCCAGCACAGATACGCAGTATTTT
TRBJ2-4 14 TRBD2 TRBV7-9 few CASSLMRGKNIQYF TGTGCCAGCAGCCTCATGCGGGGGAAAAACATTCAGTACTTC
TRBJ1-2 14 TRBD1 TRBV12-3/TRBV12-4 few CASSFRDRAHGYTF TGTGCCAGCAGTTTCCGGGACAGGGCTCATGGCTACACCTTC